Detailed here is one T cell receptor beta chain. Its antigen is unknown. After 5'RACE with constant-segment primers, TCR alpha and TCR beta cDNA libraries carrying sample barcodes and UMIs were obtained. Using its own MiXCR run on the 5' RACE reads, TCRdb lists one record per CDR3 protein. The sample has 200,000 to 250,000 distinct CDR3 sequences, approximately 9% seen once. The record originates from a study of T-cell memory formation after mild COVID-19. At the level of the study: For the most part, TCR clusters were specific to one donor. Whole-study findings and limits: Clones shrinking from day 15 to 85 showed even CD4/CD8 mixes; later expanders tilted CD4+. Among contracting clones, CD4+ were mainly CM/EM and CD8+ enriched in EMRA.

CDR3 length equals 17 residues. Germline trimming cut 0 bases from V and 5 bases from J; bases unmatched to any gene: 9. Sequencing was done on a sample of PBMCs or a T cell subset sorted from them (not recorded which). This chain joins TRBV12-3 or TRBV12-4 and TRBJ2-5, with TRBD2 matching over 10 bases. The sequence derives from a man aged 18 to 29 who had mild COVID-19 (a few samples of this study predate the infection). Cell type and time point are not known. The CDR3 coding sequence is TGTGCCAGCAGTTTAGCGCTAAAGCGGGGGGGCCTTGAGACCCAGTACTTC. Amino acid sequence: CASSLALKRGGLETQYF.